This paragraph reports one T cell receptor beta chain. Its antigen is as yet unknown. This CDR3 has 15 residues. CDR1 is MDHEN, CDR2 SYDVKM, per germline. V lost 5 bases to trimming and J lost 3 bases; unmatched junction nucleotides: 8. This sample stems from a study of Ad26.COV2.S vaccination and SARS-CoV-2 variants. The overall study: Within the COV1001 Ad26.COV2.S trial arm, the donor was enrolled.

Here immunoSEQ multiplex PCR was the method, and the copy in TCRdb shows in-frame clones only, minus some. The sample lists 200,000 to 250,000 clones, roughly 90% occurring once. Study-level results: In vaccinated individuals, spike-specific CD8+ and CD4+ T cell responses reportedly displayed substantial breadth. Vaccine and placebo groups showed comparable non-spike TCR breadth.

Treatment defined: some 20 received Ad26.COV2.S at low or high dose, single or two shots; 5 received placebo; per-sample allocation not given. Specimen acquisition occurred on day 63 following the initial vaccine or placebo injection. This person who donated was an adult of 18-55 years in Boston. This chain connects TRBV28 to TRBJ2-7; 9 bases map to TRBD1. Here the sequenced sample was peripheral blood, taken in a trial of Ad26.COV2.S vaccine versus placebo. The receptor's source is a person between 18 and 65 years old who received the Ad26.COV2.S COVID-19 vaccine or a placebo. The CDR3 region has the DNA TGTGCCAGCAGTCGACCCGGGACAGGGATCTACGAGCAGTACTTC. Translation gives CASSRPGTGIYEQYF.